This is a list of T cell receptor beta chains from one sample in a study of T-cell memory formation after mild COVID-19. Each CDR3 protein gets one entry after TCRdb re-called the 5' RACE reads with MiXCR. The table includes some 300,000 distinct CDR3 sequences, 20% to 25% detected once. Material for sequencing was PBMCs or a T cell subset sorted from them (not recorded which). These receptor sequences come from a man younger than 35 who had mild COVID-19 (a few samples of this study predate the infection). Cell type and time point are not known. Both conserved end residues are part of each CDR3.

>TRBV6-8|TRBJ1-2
CASSYNFWGAAMRGYTF
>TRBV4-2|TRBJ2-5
CASSPGTSVMETQYF
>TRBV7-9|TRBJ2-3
CASRLGQGGDTQYF
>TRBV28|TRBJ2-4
CASSPSGPMGDIQYF
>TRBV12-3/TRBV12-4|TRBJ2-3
CAAAGGLVKDTQYF
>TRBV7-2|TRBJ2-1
CASRISGGTYNEQFF
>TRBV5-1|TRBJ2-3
CAGPFRRGWADTQYF
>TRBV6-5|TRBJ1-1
CASSRGTEEAFF
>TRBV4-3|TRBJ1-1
CASSHDDWGSDTEAFF
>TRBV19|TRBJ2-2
CASSIPWGGELFF
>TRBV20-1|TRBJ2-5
CSARVSGAETQYF
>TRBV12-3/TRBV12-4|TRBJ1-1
CASSISRGGEAFF
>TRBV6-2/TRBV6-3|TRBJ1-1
CASRTRQGVYTEAFF
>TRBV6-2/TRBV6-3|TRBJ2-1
CASSGDSNEQFF
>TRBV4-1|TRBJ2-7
CASSQENERPRQYF
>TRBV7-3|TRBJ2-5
CASSYGLAGVETQYF
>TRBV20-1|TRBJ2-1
CSARDRVGHNEQFF
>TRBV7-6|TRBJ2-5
CASSSLGLGPQETQYF
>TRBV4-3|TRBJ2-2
CASSLTVNTGELFF
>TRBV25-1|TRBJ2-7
CASGQYRDRVYEQYF
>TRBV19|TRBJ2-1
CASSGAGRNNEQFF
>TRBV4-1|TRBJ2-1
CASSQAGGSYNEQFF
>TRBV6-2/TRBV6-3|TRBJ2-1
CASSGTSGGLRDEQFF
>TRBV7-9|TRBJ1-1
CASSLVPRDEAFF
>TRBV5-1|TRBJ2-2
CASRPIGTWELFF
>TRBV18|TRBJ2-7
CASSEQGSLYEQYF
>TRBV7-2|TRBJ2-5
CASSLSQTQETQYF
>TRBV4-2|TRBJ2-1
CASSLSGGGAGDEQFF
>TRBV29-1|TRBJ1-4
CSVGDNREKLFF
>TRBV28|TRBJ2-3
CASKGLRDTQYF
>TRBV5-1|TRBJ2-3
CASSGGGPHTDTQYF
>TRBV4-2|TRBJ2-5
CASSQRADKRLAGARGETQYF
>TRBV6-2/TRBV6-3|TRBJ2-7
CASTPRTSGIHEQYF
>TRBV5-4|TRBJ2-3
CASSLAERGGVDTQYF
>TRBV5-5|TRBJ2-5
CASSFAPGQGETQYF
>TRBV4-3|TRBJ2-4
CASSQDGGQGIQYF
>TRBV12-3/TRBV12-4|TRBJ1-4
CASSATGITNEKLFF
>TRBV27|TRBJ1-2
CASSFTRTGEFGYTF
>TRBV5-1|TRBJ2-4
CASSFGAERNIQYF
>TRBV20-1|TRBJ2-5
CSARDLRQGAISAQYF